This TCR beta chain derives from a study of blood T cells in healthy people across ages. V was cut by 3 bases and J by 4 bases, with 12 bases left in between. The CDR3 loop spans 14 amino acids. CDR1 is MGHRA and CDR2 is YSYEKL in the germline V gene. Through a sample-barcoded 5' primer and a J-beta primer mix, a second PCR was run for roughly 7 to 12 cycles. TCRdb itself ran the 5' RACE reads through MiXCR, one entry per CDR3 protein. Of 750,000 to 850,000 distinct CDR3 sequences in the sample, 20% to 25% were seen once. Each of the donors had ten milliliters of peripheral blood drawn into EDTA-treated Vacutainer tubes. These data were also filed under a second study, of T cells of mothers and their children.

Sequenced: blood. This chain uses TRBV4-1 with TRBJ1-2; possibly TRBD1 for D (6 bases). The receptor was derived from a boy between 5 and 17 years old in good health. CDR3 loop: CASSHPTGSYGYTF. DNA of the CDR3: TGCGCCAGCAGCCACCCGACAGGTTCCTATGGCTACACCTTC.